Each of the 13 T cell receptor beta chains below was sequenced from the same sample in a study of blood T cell repertoires in COVID-19. Profiled with immunoSEQ multiplex PCR; TCRdb holds only in-frame clones, not every one. The sample carries 140,000 or so clones, roughly 90% recorded once. The sequenced material came from peripheral blood. These receptors came from a human donor with COVID-19, enrolled during active disease. The donor label of this sample is uncertain.

This sequence joins TRBV6-6 and TRBJ1-5; 7 bases are shared with TRBD1. CDR1 and CDR2 (germline): MNHNY, SVGAGI (reference sequence). The CDR3 runs to 15 residues. The V and J ends lost 2 bases and 0 bases, in that order; junction bases with no gene match: 1. CDR3 DNA: TGTGCCAGCAGTTACGCAGGGGGTAGCAATCAGCCCCAGCATTTT. Residues: CASSYAGGSNQPQHF.

This chain links TRBV13 with TRBJ2-3, with a possible D match to TRBD2 (6 bases). This CDR3 is 18 amino acids long. Trimming removed 2 bases from V and 2 bases from J, with 20 bases in between. CDR1 PRHDT and CDR2 FYEKMQ come from the germline V gene (reference sequence). CDR3 protein: CASSLIRRRGRDTDTQYF. CDR3 in DNA: TGTGCCAGCAGCTTAATTCGCAGGAGGGGAAGAGACACAGATACGCAGTATTTT.

This clone has only one observation. The rearrangement uses TRBV5-4 and TRBJ2-7; possibly TRBD2 for D (5 bases). Germline loops: CDR1 SGHNT, CDR2 YYREEE (reference sequence). CDR3 size: 12 residues. Trimming pared 3 bases from V and 6 bases from J, leaving 10 bases between. The CDR3 protein is CASSSAGTEQYF. The CDR3 DNA is TGTGCCAGCAGCTCGGCGGGTACCGAGCAGTACTTC. Complete variable domain (other parts from reference TRBV5-4 and TRBJ2-7): ETGVTQSPTHLIKTRGQQVTLRCSSQSGHNTVSWYQQALGQGPQFIFQYYREEENGRGNFPPRFSGLQFPNYSSELNVNALELDDSALYLCASSSAGTEQYFGPGTRLTVT.

The V call is TRBV11-2, the J call TRBJ2-7; 11 bases align to TRBD1. V gave up 5 bases and J gave up 2 bases; unmatched junction bases: 2. The CDR3 contains 14 residues. CDR1 is SGHAT, CDR2 FQNNGV, per germline. CDR3 DNA: TGTGCCAGCAGCCCGGGACAGGGGGCCTACGAGCAGTACTTC. Translating it yields CASSPGQGAYEQYF.

The V gene is TRBV4-1, the J gene TRBJ2-3; D gene uncertain. Germline V gene lookup returns CDR1 MGHRA and CDR2 YSYEKL. Trimming pared 3 bases from V and 4 bases from J, leaving 11 bases between. This CDR3 spans 14 amino acids. The CDR3 coding sequence is TGCGCCAGCAGCCAGTTCGCACGGGCAGATACGCAGTATTTT. Its protein product is CASSQFARADTQYF.

This clone was counted a single time. The chain combines TRBV29-1 with TRBJ1-1; D unresolved. The germline V gene encodes CDR1 SQVTM and CDR2 ANQGSEA. This CDR3 has 13 residues. V gave up 7 bases and J gave up 3 bases, with 15 bases separating them. The CDR3 coding sequence is TGCAGCGGGGTAGAAGGAGGGCACACTGAAGCTTTCTTT. Translation gives CSGVEGGHTEAFF.

This rearrangement joins TRBV5-1 to TRBJ1-2; 8 nucleotides agree with TRBD1. V trimming: 0 bases; J trimming: 4 bases; junction bases outside the gene matches: 2. Germline lookup yields CDR1 SGHRS and CDR2 YFSETQ. The CDR3 is 14 residues long. The CDR3 bases are TGCGCCAGCAGCTTGGATCAGGGGGCCTATGGCTACACCTTC. It translates to CASSLDQGAYGYTF.

The CDR3 coding sequence is TGTGCCAGCAGTTTGGACAGGTTTGTCTACGAGCAGTACTTC. It is translated as CASSLDRFVYEQYF. The chain is built from TRBV6-5 and TRBJ2-7, with 7 bases that match TRBD1. The V and J ends lost 4 bases and 3 bases, in that order; junction bases with no gene match: 6. CDR1 is MNHEY and CDR2 is SVGAGI in the germline V gene. CDR3 length equals 14 residues.

The V gene is TRBV5-1, the J gene TRBJ1-6; 11 positions match TRBD1. The trim removed 4 bases at V and 9 bases at J, leaving 9 bases unmatched. Germline loops: CDR1 SGHRS, CDR2 YFSETQ. This CDR3 is built from 16 residues. The CDR3 DNA reads TGCGCCAGCAGCCTAATTGGACAGGGGGCTACTTCACCCCTCCACTTT. Translated: CASSLIGQGATSPLHF.

This chain joins TRBV6-5 and TRBJ2-2; perhaps TRBD2 as D (5 bases). This CDR3 comprises 15 residues. In germline, CDR1 is MNHEY, CDR2 SVGAGI. V was clipped by 0 bases and J by 7 bases, with 12 bases between them. CDR3 loop: CASSYSLASGGELFF. CDR3 in DNA: TGTGCCAGCAGTTACTCCCTAGCCTCTGGCGGGGAGCTGTTTTTT.

The chain combines TRBV27 with TRBJ2-3; TRBD1 might be the D (5 bases). V gave up 6 bases and J gave up 0 bases, with 13 bases separating them. Looked up from germline, CDR1 is MNHEY and CDR2 is SMNVEV (reference sequence). The CDR3 length is 15 residues. The CDR3 reads CASRQRTGSTDTQYF. CDR3 sequence (DNA): TGTGCCAGCAGGCAGAGAACAGGAAGCACAGATACGCAGTATTTT.

This chain links TRBV5-1 with TRBJ1-1, with 7 positions matching TRBD1. This CDR3 comprises 14 residues. CDR1 is SGHRS, CDR2 YFSETQ, per germline. With V trimmed by 4 bases and J by 5 bases, 8 bases remained unmatched. The DNA of the CDR3 is TGCGCCAGCAGCACAGGGACAGTAAGTACTGAAGCTTTCTTT. It yields the protein CASSTGTVSTEAFF.

This chain uses TRBV30 with TRBJ1-6, with D perhaps TRBD1 (5 bases). CDR3 length equals 15 residues. V was cut by 3 bases and J by 7 bases, with 16 bases left in between. The germline CDR1 and CDR2 sequences are GTSNPN and SVGIG (reference sequence). The CDR3 spells CAWSRGQGHNSPLHF. The DNA of the CDR3 is TGTGCCTGGAGCCGTGGGCAGGGTCACAATTCACCCCTCCACTTT.